This T cell receptor beta chain was profiled in a study of control samples from healthy donors and cancer patients. Clones were read by immunoSEQ multiplex PCR, and TCRdb kept only the in-frame ones, dropping some. This table holds roughly 120,000 clones, 90% found once. The CDR3 contains 14 residues. V was cut by 0 bases and J by 7 bases, with 12 bases left in between. The germline V gene encodes CDR1 LNHNV and CDR2 YYDKDF (reference sequence). V gene TRBV15 combines with J gene TRBJ1-2, with D perhaps TRBD1 (6 bases). Sequenced input: blood. This receptor was taken from a human donor in good health. The donor label of this sample is uncertain. The CDR3 DNA reads TGTGCCACCAGCAGAGATCCACAGGGTGGTGGCTACACCTTC. It translates to CATSRDPQGGGYTF.